This T cell receptor beta chain came from a study of T cell changes during pregnancy in multiple sclerosis. V shed 3 bases, J shed 0 bases, and the junction held 10 bases outside the gene matches. Germline V gene sequence: CDR1 MNHGY, CDR2 SVAAGI. The CDR3 spans 18 residues. Profiled with immunoSEQ multiplex PCR; TCRdb holds only in-frame clones, not every one. The sample includes 69,000 or so clones, around 94% of them seen just once. The chain has TRBV6-9 and TRBJ2-7, with 11 bases lining up with TRBD2. This specimen consisted of peripheral blood, obtained in the third trimester of pregnancy. The source of this sequence is a female donor in good health, enrolled as a control in a pregnancy study. CDR3 DNA: TGTGCCAGCAGTTACGAACAGGGACTAGCGGAAAGCTCCTACGAGCAGTACTTC. It encodes CASSYEQGLAESSYEQYF.